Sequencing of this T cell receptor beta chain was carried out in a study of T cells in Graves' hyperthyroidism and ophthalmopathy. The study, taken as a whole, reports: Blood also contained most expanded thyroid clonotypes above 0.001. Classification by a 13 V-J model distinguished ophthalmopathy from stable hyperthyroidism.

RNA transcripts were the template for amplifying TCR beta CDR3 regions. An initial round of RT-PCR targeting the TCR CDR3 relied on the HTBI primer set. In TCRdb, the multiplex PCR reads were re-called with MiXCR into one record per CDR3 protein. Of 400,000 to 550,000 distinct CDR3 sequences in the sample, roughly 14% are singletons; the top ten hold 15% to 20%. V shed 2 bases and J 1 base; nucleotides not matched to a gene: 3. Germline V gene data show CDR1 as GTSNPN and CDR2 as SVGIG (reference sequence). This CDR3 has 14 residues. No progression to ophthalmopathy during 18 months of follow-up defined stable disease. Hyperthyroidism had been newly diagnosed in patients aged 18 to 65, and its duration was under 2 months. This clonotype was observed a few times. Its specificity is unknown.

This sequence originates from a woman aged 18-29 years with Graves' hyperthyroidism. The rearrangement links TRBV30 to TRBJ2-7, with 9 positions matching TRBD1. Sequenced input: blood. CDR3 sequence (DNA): TGTGCCTGGAGTTTGGACAGGGGTTCCTACGAGCAGTACTTC. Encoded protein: CAWSLDRGSYEQYF.